This T cell receptor (beta chain) is drawn from a study of vaccination and CD4 T cells after COVID-19. Across the study: Four females and six males made up the convalescents, two of whom were Hispanic. Overlapping spike peptides of SARS-CoV-2, HCoV-NL63, HCoV-OC43 and HCoV-229E stimulated the cells.

This clonotype was observed a handful of times. Its specificity is unknown. Treatment noted: roughly 10-day PBMC culture with coronavirus spike peptide pools or control peptides (ViraFEST assay). Following expansion of antigen-specific T cells with peptide pools, ViraFEST then sequenced TCRs. With the Oncomine TCR Beta short-read assay, DNA from cultured CD4+ T cells was sequenced. TCRdb passed the PCR reads through MiXCR, listing each CDR3 protein once. Of about 19,000 distinct CDR3 sequences in the sample, 31% were seen once. Trimming cost V 0 bases and J 3 bases, with 15 bases left between them. The CDR3 covers 16 residues. Per the germline V gene, CDR1 is DFQATT and CDR2 is SNEGSKA (reference sequence).

The sequence came from a human donor with COVID-19. Source material: cultured CD4+ T cells from blood. J is TRBJ1-5 and V is TRBV20-1; maybe TRBD1 (6 bases). This chain's CDR3 is CSARDVRTDLNQPQHF. The CDR3 bases are TGCAGTGCTAGAGATGTCCGGACAGACCTCAATCAGCCCCAGCATTTT.